The sequence of this T cell receptor (beta chain) was determined in a study of beta chain features in type 1 diabetes. The whole isolated RNA underwent reverse transcription, so sequencing captured expressed TCRB transcripts. The protocol was immunoSEQ multiplex PCR, while the TCRdb copy is restricted to in-frame clones and leaves out a portion. The table includes hundreds of thousands of clones, 15% detected once. Germline loops: CDR1 LNHDA, CDR2 SQIVND (reference sequence). CDR3 length: 16 residues. The V segment lost 2 bases and the J segment 2 bases; nucleotides outside the gene matches: 6. This clone was observed a few times.

The sequencing input was naive CD4+ T cells from blood. The V gene is TRBV19, the J gene TRBJ2-7; 10 positions agree with TRBD1. The receptor was isolated from a man between 18 and 35 years old in good health. CDR3 sequence: CASSISGTGVPYEQYF. The CDR3 coding sequence is TGTGCCAGTAGTATAAGCGGGACAGGGGTCCCCTACGAGCAGTACTTC. Complete variable domain (other parts from reference TRBV19 and TRBJ2-7): DGGITQSPKYLFRKEGQNVTLSCEQNLNHDAMYWYRQDPGQGLRLIYYSQIVNDFQKGDIAEGYSVSREKKESFPLTVTSAQKNPTAFYLCASSISGTGVPYEQYFGPGTRLTVT.